This T cell receptor beta chain was retrieved from a study of identical twins. TCRdb re-called the 5' RACE reads through MiXCR, storing one row per CDR3 protein. This sample carries 600,000 to 800,000 distinct CDR3 sequences, less than 25% of them seen once, and the ten largest clones take 4% to 5.5%. The CDR3 totals 13 residues. Trimming stripped 2 bases from V and 5 bases from J, with 9 bases between. Germline V gene lookup returns CDR1 MNHEY and CDR2 SMNVEV (reference sequence). The data were also submitted as part of a second study, on T cells expressing NK-cell markers.

The TCR originated in a woman between 18 and 30 years old in good health. The sequenced sample consisted of PBMCs. This rearrangement joins TRBV27 to TRBJ2-5; D not resolved. The CDR3: CASSLNIVETQYF. CDR3 sequence (DNA): TGTGCCAGCAGTTTAAACATCGTCGAGACCCAGTACTTC.